Listed below are T cell receptor beta chains from one sample, sequenced in a study of T-cell reconstitution after alpha-beta-depleted transplantation in children. TCRdb used MiXCR to reprocess the PCR reads, holding one entry per CDR3 protein. Among about a million distinct CDR3 sequences listed, roughly 29% were seen once. Sequences were derived from PBMCs, mostly from graft donor cells, sampled 360 days after TCRalphabeta/CD19-depleted stem cell transplant. All receptors derive from a boy under two years old who had a stem cell transplant for SCID, so the T cells may come from the graft donor. CDR3s include the opening cysteine and the closing phenylalanine or tryptophan. The order of the fields is V gene, clone size, D gene, J gene, CDR3 length, CDR3 protein, CDR3 DNA. D genes are given only for firm matches. A clone size is listed for some rows: how often the clone was seen (once, few, many), or a class if it is expanded.

v_call: TRBV10-3; clone_size: once; d_call: .; j_call: TRBJ1-5; cdr3_length: 17; cdr3_aa: CAISEVPGSFSNQPQHF; cdr3_nt: TGTGCCATCAGTGAGGTTCCAGGCAGTTTTAGCAATCAGCCCCAGCATTTT
v_call: TRBV5-1; clone_size: .; d_call: .; j_call: TRBJ2-1; cdr3_length: 17; cdr3_aa: CASSSETGRGLYNEQFF; cdr3_nt: TGCGCCAGCAGCTCGGAAACAGGGAGAGGGTTGTACAATGAGCAGTTCTTC
v_call: TRBV2; clone_size: .; d_call: .; j_call: TRBJ2-3; cdr3_length: 16; cdr3_aa: CASSEGWQDLLNTQYF; cdr3_nt: TGTGCCAGCAGTGAAGGGTGGCAGGACCTACTTAATACGCAGTATTTT
v_call: TRBV20-1; clone_size: .; d_call: TRBD2; j_call: TRBJ2-3; cdr3_length: 20; cdr3_aa: CSARVIPGLGPSIGTDTQYF; cdr3_nt: TGCAGTGCTAGAGTAATACCGGGACTAGGACCTAGCATCGGCACAGATACGCAGTATTTT
v_call: TRBV12-3/TRBV12-4; clone_size: .; d_call: .; j_call: TRBJ2-1; cdr3_length: 13; cdr3_aa: CASSFGGKNEQFF; cdr3_nt: TGTGCCAGCAGTTTCGGAGGGAAGAATGAGCAGTTCTTC
v_call: TRBV4-3; clone_size: few; d_call: TRBD2; j_call: TRBJ2-5; cdr3_length: 19; cdr3_aa: CASSQDGLAGAPWIETQYF; cdr3_nt: TGCGCCAGCAGCCAAGATGGGCTAGCGGGCGCACCTTGGATAGAGACCCAGTACTTC
v_call: TRBV6-2/TRBV6-3; clone_size: .; d_call: TRBD2; j_call: TRBJ2-5; cdr3_length: 14; cdr3_aa: CASSYAGVRETQYF; cdr3_nt: TGTGCCAGCAGTTACGCGGGGGTCAGAGAGACCCAGTACTTC
v_call: TRBV12-3/TRBV12-4; clone_size: few; d_call: .; j_call: TRBJ1-3; cdr3_length: 11; cdr3_aa: CASSFGVRANF; cdr3_nt: TGTGCCAGCAGTTTTGGAGTTAGGGCAAATTTT
v_call: TRBV7-2; clone_size: .; d_call: TRBD2; j_call: TRBJ2-5; cdr3_length: 15; cdr3_aa: CASSLEGLPRETQYF; cdr3_nt: TGTGCCAGCAGCTTAGAGGGACTACCGCGAGAGACCCAGTACTTC
v_call: TRBV20-1; clone_size: .; d_call: TRBD1; j_call: TRBJ2-7; cdr3_length: 13; cdr3_aa: CSASAATGYEQYF; cdr3_nt: TGCAGTGCTAGTGCCGCGACAGGGTACGAGCAGTACTTC
v_call: TRBV12-5; clone_size: .; d_call: TRBD1; j_call: TRBJ2-1; cdr3_length: 15; cdr3_aa: CASGVGTGAYNEQFF; cdr3_nt: TGTGCTAGTGGTGTCGGGACAGGGGCGTACAATGAGCAGTTCTTC
v_call: TRBV29-1; clone_size: few; d_call: .; j_call: TRBJ2-7; cdr3_length: 13; cdr3_aa: CSVRRPSSYEQYF; cdr3_nt: TGCAGCGTCCGACGGCCGAGCTCCTACGAGCAGTACTTC
v_call: TRBV7-2; clone_size: few; d_call: TRBD1; j_call: TRBJ1-2; cdr3_length: 14; cdr3_aa: CASSAGQSLYGYTF; cdr3_nt: TGTGCCAGCAGCGCGGGACAGTCTCTCTATGGCTACACCTTC
v_call: TRBV6-5; clone_size: .; d_call: .; j_call: TRBJ2-7; cdr3_length: 15; cdr3_aa: CASSYKGRSSYEQYF; cdr3_nt: TGTGCCAGCAGTTACAAGGGACGTAGCTCCTACGAGCAGTACTTC
v_call: TRBV4-2; clone_size: many; d_call: .; j_call: TRBJ2-6; cdr3_length: 18; cdr3_aa: CASSQDYRPPSGANVLTF; cdr3_nt: TGTGCCAGCAGCCAAGATTACCGACCACCCTCTGGGGCCAACGTCCTGACTTTC
v_call: TRBV4-1; clone_size: few; d_call: TRBD2; j_call: TRBJ2-2; cdr3_length: 16; cdr3_aa: CASSLRGGAITGELFF; cdr3_nt: TGCGCCAGCTCCCTACGCGGGGGGGCGATCACCGGGGAGCTGTTTTTT
v_call: TRBV4-2; clone_size: .; d_call: .; j_call: TRBJ2-1; cdr3_length: 14; cdr3_aa: CASSQDLRPNEQFF; cdr3_nt: TGTGCCAGCAGCCAAGATCTAAGACCGAATGAGCAGTTCTTC
v_call: TRBV4-1; clone_size: .; d_call: .; j_call: TRBJ1-2; cdr3_length: 17; cdr3_aa: CASSLSAPGEVGYGYTF; cdr3_nt: TGCGCCAGCAGCCTGAGTGCACCAGGGGAAGTCGGCTATGGCTACACCTTC
v_call: TRBV11-1; clone_size: .; d_call: TRBD1; j_call: TRBJ2-1; cdr3_length: 16; cdr3_aa: CASSLAGTGYYNEQFF; cdr3_nt: TGTGCCAGCAGCTTAGCCGGGACAGGATACTACAATGAGCAGTTCTTC
v_call: TRBV20-1; clone_size: .; d_call: .; j_call: TRBJ1-1; cdr3_length: 13; cdr3_aa: CSARTSMNTEAFF; cdr3_nt: TGCAGTGCTAGGACTTCTATGAACACTGAAGCTTTCTTT
v_call: TRBV9; clone_size: few; d_call: .; j_call: TRBJ2-5; cdr3_length: 16; cdr3_aa: CASSVGPTGLQETQYF; cdr3_nt: TGTGCCAGCAGCGTAGGGCCCACGGGACTCCAAGAGACCCAGTACTTC
v_call: TRBV4-1; clone_size: .; d_call: TRBD1; j_call: TRBJ2-7; cdr3_length: 18; cdr3_aa: CASSQGAPWTGGRYEQYF; cdr3_nt: TGCGCCAGCAGCCAAGGAGCTCCATGGACAGGGGGAAGGTACGAGCAGTACTTC
v_call: TRBV12-3/TRBV12-4; clone_size: few; d_call: .; j_call: TRBJ2-4; cdr3_length: 15; cdr3_aa: CASSYLGLGTNIQYF; cdr3_nt: TGTGCCAGCAGTTATTTGGGACTTGGGACAAACATTCAGTACTTC
v_call: TRBV5-1; clone_size: many; d_call: .; j_call: TRBJ2-4; cdr3_length: 14; cdr3_aa: CASSINGGKNIQYF; cdr3_nt: TGCGCCAGCAGTATTAATGGGGGGAAAAACATTCAGTACTTC
v_call: TRBV6-4; clone_size: .; d_call: .; j_call: TRBJ2-3; cdr3_length: 13; cdr3_aa: CATGTSNTDTQYF; cdr3_nt: TGTGCCACCGGGACTTCTAACACAGATACGCAGTATTTT
v_call: TRBV6-5; clone_size: few; d_call: TRBD2; j_call: TRBJ2-3; cdr3_length: 15; cdr3_aa: CASSSTGLPTDTQYF; cdr3_nt: TGTGCCAGCAGTTCAACGGGACTACCCACAGATACGCAGTATTTT
v_call: TRBV11-2; clone_size: few; d_call: TRBD1; j_call: TRBJ2-7; cdr3_length: 15; cdr3_aa: CASRSGTVISYEQYF; cdr3_nt: TGTGCCAGCAGGTCAGGGACAGTAATAAGCTACGAGCAGTACTTC
v_call: TRBV12-3/TRBV12-4; clone_size: few; d_call: .; j_call: TRBJ2-7; cdr3_length: 13; cdr3_aa: CASSWSGRYEQYF; cdr3_nt: TGTGCCAGCAGTTGGTCCGGGAGATACGAGCAGTACTTC
v_call: TRBV20-1; clone_size: .; d_call: .; j_call: TRBJ2-7; cdr3_length: 12; cdr3_aa: CSARDLRPEQYF; cdr3_nt: TGCAGTGCTAGAGACCTGCGGCCCGAGCAGTACTTC
v_call: TRBV3-1; clone_size: few; d_call: .; j_call: TRBJ2-1; cdr3_length: 13; cdr3_aa: CASSQNRDNEQFF; cdr3_nt: TGTGCCAGCAGCCAGAACCGGGACAATGAGCAGTTCTTC
v_call: TRBV5-5; clone_size: .; d_call: .; j_call: TRBJ2-6; cdr3_length: 16; cdr3_aa: CASSLGLGTGANVLTF; cdr3_nt: TGTGCCAGCAGCTTGGGTTTGGGTACTGGGGCCAACGTCCTGACTTTC
v_call: TRBV20-1; clone_size: .; d_call: .; j_call: TRBJ2-4; cdr3_length: 13; cdr3_aa: CSVNREKFDIQYF; cdr3_nt: TGCAGTGTCAACAGGGAAAAATTCGACATTCAGTACTTC
v_call: TRBV7-8; clone_size: .; d_call: .; j_call: TRBJ1-1; cdr3_length: 16; cdr3_aa: CASSRTVGGSNTEAFF; cdr3_nt: TGTGCCAGCAGCCGGACAGTAGGGGGATCAAACACTGAAGCTTTCTTT
v_call: TRBV2; clone_size: few; d_call: .; j_call: TRBJ1-4; cdr3_length: 15; cdr3_aa: CASRAWETTNEKLFF; cdr3_nt: TGTGCCAGCAGGGCTTGGGAGACAACTAATGAAAAACTGTTTTTT
v_call: TRBV10-3; clone_size: .; d_call: .; j_call: TRBJ2-7; cdr3_length: 11; cdr3_aa: CAIAVDNEQYF; cdr3_nt: TGTGCCATTGCCGTCGATAACGAGCAGTACTTC